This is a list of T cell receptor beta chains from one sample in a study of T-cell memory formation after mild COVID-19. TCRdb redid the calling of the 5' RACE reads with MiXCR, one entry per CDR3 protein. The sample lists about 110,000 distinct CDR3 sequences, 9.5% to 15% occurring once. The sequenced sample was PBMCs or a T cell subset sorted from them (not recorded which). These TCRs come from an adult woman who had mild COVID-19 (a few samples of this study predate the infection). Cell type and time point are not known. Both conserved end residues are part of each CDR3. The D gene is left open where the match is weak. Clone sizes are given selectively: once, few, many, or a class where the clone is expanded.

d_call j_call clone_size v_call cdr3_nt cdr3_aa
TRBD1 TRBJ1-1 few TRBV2 TGTGCCAGCAGGGCCGGGACAGGGTGGAACACTGAAGCTTTCTTT CASRAGTGWNTEAFF
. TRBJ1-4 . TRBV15 TGTGCCACCAGCAGTCCACCGGACATCCGACTGTTTTTT CATSSPPDIRLFF
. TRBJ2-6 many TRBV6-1 TGTGCCAGCAGTGAACTGGCCAGGGGTTCTGGGGCCAACGTCCTGACTTTC CASSELARGSGANVLTF
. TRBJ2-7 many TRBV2 TGTGCCAGCAGTCTGACCAGCGCCTCCTACGAGCAGTACTTC CASSLTSASYEQYF
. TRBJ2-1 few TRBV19 TGTGCCAGTAAGGAGGGGGCTCGTGAGCAGTTCTTC CASKEGAREQFF
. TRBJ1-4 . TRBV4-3 TGCGCCAGCAGCCCCCGGGCAGCCGGGGGTGAAAAACTGTTTTTT CASSPRAAGGEKLFF
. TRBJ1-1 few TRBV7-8 TGTGCCAGCAGCTTAGGGGAGGGCAGGAACACTGAAGCTTTCTTT CASSLGEGRNTEAFF
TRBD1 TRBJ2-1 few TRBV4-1 TGCGCCAGCAGCCAAGACGGGACAGGGAGCGGCAATGAGCAGTTCTTC CASSQDGTGSGNEQFF
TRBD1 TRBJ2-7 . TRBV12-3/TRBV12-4 TGTGCCAGCAGTTGGGGAGGGACAGGGGCGATACTCCTGTACGAGCAGTACTTC CASSWGGTGAILLYEQYF
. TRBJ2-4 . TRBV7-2 TGTGCCAGCAGCCCCAGGGAGGCCAAAAACATTCAGTACTTC CASSPREAKNIQYF
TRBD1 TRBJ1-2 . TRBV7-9 TGTGCCAGCAGCTTACTGGACAGGGCTAACTATGGCTACACCTTC CASSLLDRANYGYTF
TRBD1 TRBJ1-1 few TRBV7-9 TGTGCCAGCAGCTTACATGGACAGGGCGAAGGGAACACTGAAGCTTTCTTT CASSLHGQGEGNTEAFF
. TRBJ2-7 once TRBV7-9 TGTGCCAGCAGCTTCCCAGGGAGCCCAAGCTCCTACGAGCAGTACTTC CASSFPGSPSSYEQYF
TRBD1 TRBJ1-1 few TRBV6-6 TGTGCCAGCAGTCGCACAGGGGCGATTTTGGCTGAAGCTTTCTTT CASSRTGAILAEAFF
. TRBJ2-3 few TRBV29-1 TGCAGCGTTGTTCGGACTAGCACAGATACGCAGTATTTT CSVVRTSTDTQYF
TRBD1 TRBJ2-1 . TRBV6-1 TGTGCCAGCAGTGACGTAGGGACAGGGCATTACAATGAGCAGTTCTTC CASSDVGTGHYNEQFF
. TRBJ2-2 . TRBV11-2 TGTGCCAGCAGCTTTCGGGTATCAGGGATCCAGGGCGGATACACCGGGGAGCTGTTTTTT CASSFRVSGIQGGYTGELFF
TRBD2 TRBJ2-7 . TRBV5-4 TGTGCCAGCAGCTTCCCGGACGGGGAGGGATACGAGCAGTACTTC CASSFPDGEGYEQYF
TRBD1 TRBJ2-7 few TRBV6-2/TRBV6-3 TGTGCCAGCAGACCGCTTCGACAGGGGATCTACGAGCAGTACTTC CASRPLRQGIYEQYF
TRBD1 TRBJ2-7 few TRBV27 TGTGCCACCTCGGGACAGACCTACGAGCAGTACTTC CATSGQTYEQYF
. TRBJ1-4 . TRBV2 TGTGCCAGCAGTGCTGCGGCGGGAGTTGGTGAAAAACTGTTTTTT CASSAAAGVGEKLFF
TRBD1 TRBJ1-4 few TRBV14 TGTGCCAGCAGCCAAGAACAGGGGGCGGTCGGTGAAAAACTGTTTTTT CASSQEQGAVGEKLFF
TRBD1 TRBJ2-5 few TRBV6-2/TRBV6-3 TGTGCCAGCAGTTACTCACCGGGACAGAAAGAGACCCAGTACTTC CASSYSPGQKETQYF
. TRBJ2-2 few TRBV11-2 TGTGCCAGCAGCCCTGAGAACCCAGGGCCTCAAGTGGAGCTGTTTTTT CASSPENPGPQVELFF
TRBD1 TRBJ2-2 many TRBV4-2 TGTGCCAGCAGCCACTTTTTTGTGGGACAGGGTACCGGGGAGCTGTTTTTT CASSHFFVGQGTGELFF
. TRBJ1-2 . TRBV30 TGTGCCTGGAGTGAGTCAGGGCCCTATGGCTACACCTTC CAWSESGPYGYTF
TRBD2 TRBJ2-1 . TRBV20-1 TGCAGTGCTAGAGAGCTAGCGGGACGCCCGGGAAAGAATGAGCAGTTCTTC CSARELAGRPGKNEQFF
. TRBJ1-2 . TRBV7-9 TGTGCCAGCAGCTTAGTTAACCCAGGGGTCGGCTACACCTTC CASSLVNPGVGYTF
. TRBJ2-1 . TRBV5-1 TGCGCCAGCAGCATCGCGGGGGCTTACAATGAGCAGTTCTTC CASSIAGAYNEQFF
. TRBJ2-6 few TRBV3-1 TGTGCCAGCAGCCGACAGGTCGGCTCTGGGGCCAACGTCCTGACTTTC CASSRQVGSGANVLTF
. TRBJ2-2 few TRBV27 TGTGCCAGCAGTTTATCCCTAACCGGGGAGCTGTTTTTT CASSLSLTGELFF